This T cell receptor (beta chain) was identified during a study of control samples from healthy donors and cancer patients. This clone appeared once. TCRdb keeps only in-frame clones here, not all; method: immunoSEQ multiplex PCR. The table has more than 140,000 clones, approximately 94% seen once. This CDR3 region has 18 residues. Deletions cut 2 bases from V and 3 bases from J, with 22 bases between. Germline V gene sequence: CDR1 MGHDK, CDR2 SYGVNS. The sequence came from a man in his forties in good health. The sample consisted of blood. This chain joins TRBV25-1 and TRBJ1-2; no reliable D call. The CDR3 region is CASSETGGRIQEDYGYTF. CDR3 bases: TGTGCCAGCAGTGAAACCGGCGGACGGATCCAGGAGGACTATGGCTACACCTTC.